This section outlines one TCR beta chain sequence together with its context. What antigen it recognizes has not been identified. It has no much larger one-base neighbor in the sample; base qualities were not kept. This specimen comes from a study of response to subunit inactivated influenza vaccine (dated 2018 in TCRdb). Looking at the study overall: Deep quantitative profiling of the T cell receptor repertoire was used in the study to follow responses to a trivalent subunit inactivated influenza vaccine. Study-wide conclusions, independent of this receptor: The authors suggested that each seasonal influenza vaccination may recruit only a limited number of new T cells.

There are 15 amino acids in the CDR3, from cysteine to phenylalanine inclusive. Only the CDR3 part of the read is kept: 45 bases, read in frame from the first base. Per the germline V gene (reference sequence), MNHEY is the CDR1 and SMNVEV is the CDR2. V ends up 5 bases short and J 1 base short, with an unmatched junction base count of 7. Preparation of the library involved RT-PCR. The reads were generated on an Illumina HiSeq 2500. TCRdb trimmed the raw reads at Q25, called clones with MiXCR and kept productive beta chains. Merged by CDR3 protein, the rows form single entries marked with the most common genes and DNA. This sample holds 500,000 to 700,000 distinct CDR3 sequences; approximately 24% were observed only once. The top ten clones comprise about 3% of the sample. These data were likewise used in another study, on T cells expressing NK-cell markers. That second publication adds: TCR beta cDNA libraries were made by 5'RACE template switching that added a universal primer site and unique molecular identifiers. Three sorted T-cell subsets (CD3+CD56+NKG2C+, CD3+CD56+NKG2C- and CD3+CD56-NKG2C+) from seven to nine donors had their TCR beta-chain repertoires profiled. Among the eight sequenced donors, only one was HCMV-seronegative, while the other seven were HCMV-seropositive. To restrict sorting to alphabetaTCR-expressing T cells, an anti-gammadeltaTCR antibody was added in several experiments. In a handful of donors, the dominant CD3+CD56+NKG2C+ clonotypes ranked among the top 10 CD8+ clonotypes, making up about 1.0-8% of CD8+ T cells. Those dominant clonotypes were again the most abundant among CD3+CD56-NKG2C+ cells in a handful of donors, at about 25-65%. It remained unclear whether the expanded NKG2C-expressing T cell clones were specific for HCMV antigens. The study sequenced eight donors, all healthy volunteers chosen at random: three men and five women. HCMV serostatus was determined by detecting HCMV-specific IgG in serum with a commercial ELISA kit. Ficoll density gradient centrifugation was used to isolate peripheral blood mononuclear cells from blood. CD4+ and CD8+ T cells were isolated from PBMC by magnetic immunoseparation with Miltenyi isolation kits. cDNA synthesis was primed from the TCR beta constant segment and was followed by two successive PCR amplification steps. Illumina HiSeq 2000/2500, MiSeq or NextSeq was used to sequence libraries as 2 x 150 bp reads. MIGEC handled demultiplexing of the reads and grouping by UMI, while MiTCR was used to assemble and quantify clonotypes. Only TCR cDNA sequences supported by at least two reads were kept to exclude erroneous sequences. The tcR package was used for downstream repertoire analysis, and clonotypes were matched across fractions by CDR3 nucleotide sequence plus V segment. VDJmatch was used to annotate antigen specificity against VDJdb, with one amino acid substitution in CDR3 permitted.

The chain links TRBV27 with TRBJ2-5, with 7 bases in between that match TRBD1. The sample in question was CD4+ T cells sorted from PBMCs, obtained about 13 days after vaccination. The TCR was taken from a man between 50 and 59 years old who received an inactivated influenza vaccine. Donor details come from another sample of the same person, matched by shared clones. The CDR3 protein sequence reads: CASSRITGAQETQYF. In nucleotide form, the sequence is TGTGCCAGCAGTCGTATCACAGGGGCCCAAGAGACCCAGTACTTC.